This T cell receptor (beta chain) appears in the sequencing data of a study of T-cell memory formation after mild COVID-19. Overall study: Most TCR clusters belonged to a single donor.

Study observations and caveats: Day 15 to 85 contracting clones showed balanced CD4/CD8; day 15 to 37 expanders favored CD4+.

Sample barcodes and UMIs were carried by the TCR alpha and TCR beta cDNA libraries that 5'RACE generated with constant-segment primers. TCRdb reanalysed the 5' RACE reads using MiXCR and keeps one entry per CDR3 protein. The sample carries around 250,000 distinct CDR3 sequences, 8% to 10% recorded once. This clonotype occurred a few times. Its antigen is not identified. CDR3 length: 15 residues. Germline loops: CDR1 DFQATT, CDR2 SNEGSKA (reference sequence). Deletions cut 3 bases from V and 0 bases from J, with 12 bases between. Sequencing input: PBMCs or a T cell subset sorted from them (not recorded which). The TCR was taken from a man in his late teens or twenties who had mild COVID-19 (a few samples of this study predate the infection). Cell type and time point are not known. J is TRBJ2-4 and V is TRBV20-1; D may match TRBD1 or TRBD2 (5 bases each). This CDR3 is CSARGPPGAKNIQYF. The CDR3 bases are TGCAGTGCTAGGGGACCCCCGGGAGCCAAAAACATTCAGTACTTC.